The sequence of this T cell receptor (beta chain) was determined in a study of blood T cell repertoires in COVID-19. Study as a whole: The United States, Italy and Spain supplied acute and convalescent COVID-19 samples. The analysed material was cDNA or gDNA that came from T cells, B-cell-depleted T cells, or PBMCs.

Under the authors' procedure: Reference gene primer amplification gave estimated nucleated cell counts. The table came from immunoSEQ multiplex PCR; TCRdb's copy has only in-frame clones and leaves some out. V, J and clone size are taken as reported in that table, and D and trimming were inferred from the DNA itself. The repertoire consists of approximately 89,000 clones, with roughly 96% occurring once and the leading ten covering about 4.1%. The clonotype originates from a human donor with active COVID-19. The donor label of this sample is uncertain. Sequences were obtained from peripheral blood.

CDR3 in amino acids: CASSPGQGRGYTF. The CDR3 DNA is TGTGCCAGCAGTCCAGGACAGGGTCGGGGCTACACCTTC. The chain employs TRBV28 and TRBJ1-2; 8 positions agree with TRBD1. The germline CDR1 and CDR2 sequences are MDHEN and SYDVKM. The CDR3 runs 13 residues. Trimming removed 5 bases from V and 8 bases from J; junction bases left unmatched: 7.